This TCR beta chain emerged from a study of blood T cell repertoires in COVID-19. Study-wide background: The study drew acute and convalescent COVID-19 samples from the United States, Italy and Spain. PBMCs, B-cell-depleted T cells, or T cells provided the cDNA or gDNA that made up the material.

In the original processing: Reference gene primer amplification yielded estimated nucleated cell counts. This table comes from immunoSEQ multiplex PCR, and its TCRdb copy is limited to in-frame clones, with some not included. V, J and clone size are taken as reported in that table, and D and trimming were inferred from the DNA itself. In the table there are under 200,000 clones, about 86% of which are singletons. After removal of 4 bases from V and 4 bases from J, the junction contained 12 bases not matched to a gene. The CDR3 extends over 17 amino acids. Germline V gives CDR1 LNHDA, CDR2 SQIVND (reference sequence).

The chain recombines TRBV19 with TRBJ2-1; 8 bases map to TRBD2. The sequence was collected from a man aged 70 or older with active or convalescent COVID-19. The material sequenced was peripheral blood. The CDR3 DNA is TGTGCCAGTAGTAGATATAGCGGGGCAACTCAATACAATGAGCAGTTCTTC. The encoded protein is CASSRYSGATQYNEQFF.